The 9 T cell receptor beta chains below come from one sample, sequenced in a study of identical twins. Via MiXCR, TCRdb re-called the 5' RACE reads, giving one row per CDR3 protein. The sample yields around 490,000 distinct CDR3 sequences, roughly 15% seen once. This sample also appeared in a second study, on yellow fever vaccine responses in identical twins.

Sequences were obtained from CD4+ T cells sorted from blood. Receptors were obtained from a woman younger than 35 in good health.

The V call is TRBV6-5, the J call TRBJ2-1, with 8 bases that match TRBD2. V trimming: 6 bases; J trimming: 2 bases; junction bases outside the gene matches: 9. From germline, CDR1 is MNHEY and CDR2 SVGAGI. CDR3 length equals 16 residues. CDR3 sequence: CASSYYSGGPYNEQFF. The CDR3 DNA is TGTGCCAGCAGCTATTACAGCGGGGGTCCCTACAATGAGCAGTTCTTC.

This chain joins TRBV9 and TRBJ2-7, with 12 bases matching TRBD2. Trimming at V came to 0 bases and at J to 2 bases, leaving 6 bases not matched to a gene. The CDR3 spans 17 residues. CDR1 is SGDLS and CDR2 is YYNGEE in the germline V gene. CDR3 sequence: CASSVGLAGGKTYEQYF. CDR3 DNA: TGTGCCAGCAGCGTAGGGCTAGCGGGAGGGAAAACCTACGAGCAGTACTTC. Filled out from reference TRBV9 and TRBJ2-7, the complete variable domain reads DSGVTQTPKHLITATGQRVTLRCSPRSGDLSVYWYQQSLDQGLQFLIQYYNGEERAKGNILERFSAQQFPDLHSELNLSSLELGDSALYFCASSVGLAGGKTYEQYFGPGTRLTVT.

This clonotype occurred a few times. The V and J genes are TRBV29-1 and TRBJ1-1, with D perhaps matching TRBD1 (5 bases). CDR1 and CDR2 from the germline V gene are SQVTM and ANQGSEA. V was pared by 4 bases and J by 1 base, with 10 bases between. There are 13 residues in the CDR3. This CDR3 reads CSVGGAGNTEAFF. The CDR3 DNA reads as TGCAGCGTTGGAGGGGCCGGGAACACTGAAGCTTTCTTT.

This chain connects TRBV11-3 to TRBJ2-1; D may be TRBD2 (6 bases). The germline V gene encodes CDR1 SGHNT and CDR2 YENEEA. The CDR3 has 13 amino acids. Trimming took off 2 bases at V and 9 bases at J, with 11 bases between the two ends. Here the CDR3 DNA reads TGTGCCAGCAGCTTATCGGGAGTAGCTGAGCAGTTCTTC. The encoded protein is CASSLSGVAEQFF.

V usage is TRBV10-2 and J usage is TRBJ2-4; D might be TRBD2 (5 bases). V was pared by 6 bases and J by 0 bases, with 12 bases between. Germline-derived CDR1 and CDR2 are WSHSY and SAAADI. This CDR3 contains 15 residues. CDR3 in amino acids: CASRDGEIAKNIQYF. Here the CDR3 DNA reads TGCGCCAGCAGGGACGGGGAGATAGCCAAAAACATTCAGTACTTC.

This clonotype turned up a few times. The chain is built from TRBV5-4 and TRBJ2-2; no reliable D call. V gave up 0 bases and J gave up 3 bases, with 6 bases separating them. Germline V gives CDR1 SGHNT, CDR2 YYREEE (reference sequence). The CDR3 loop spans 14 amino acids. CDR3 DNA sequence: TGTGCCAGCAGCTTGGGCTCTGACACCGGGGAGCTGTTTTTT. Its protein is CASSLGSDTGELFF.

This clonotype occurred a few times. The chain has TRBV11-2 and TRBJ1-1; D is perhaps TRBD1 (5 bases). Trimming removed 0 bases from V and 7 bases from J, with 9 bases in between. There are 13 residues in the CDR3. Germline V gives CDR1 SGHAT, CDR2 FQNNGV. The DNA of the CDR3 is TGTGCCAGCAGCTTAGATTTGCAGGGTGAAGCTTTCTTT. Its translation: CASSLDLQGEAFF.

This clonotype was seen a handful of times. The CDR3 DNA follows: TGTGCCAGCAGCTTATTAGCGGGGGGGATCAATGAGCAGTTCTTC. This codes for CASSLLAGGINEQFF. The chain couples TRBV7-9 to TRBJ2-1, with 11 bases that match TRBD2. This CDR3 spans 15 amino acids. Germline values: CDR1 SEHNR, CDR2 FQNEAQ (reference sequence). Trimming removed 2 bases from V and 6 bases from J; junction bases left unmatched: 3. The entire variable domain, with the rest obtained from reference TRBV7-9 and TRBJ2-1, is as follows: DTGVSQNPRHKITKRGQNVTFRCDPISEHNRLYWYRQTLGQGPEFLTYFQNEAQLEKSRLLSDRFSAERPKGSFSTLEIQRTEQGDSAMYLCASSLLAGGINEQFFGPGTRLTVL.

The chain joins TRBV5-4 to TRBJ2-1, with TRBD2 matching 14 bases. CDR1 is SGHNT, CDR2 YYREEE, per germline (reference sequence). The J segment lost 7 bases and the V segment lost 3 bases, leaving 6 bases of the junction unmatched. The CDR3 runs to 16 residues. CDR3 in amino acids: CASSSQTSGRANEQFF. The CDR3 DNA is TGTGCCAGCAGCTCCCAGACTAGCGGGAGGGCAAATGAGCAGTTCTTC. The full variable domain, in which reference TRBV5-4 and TRBJ2-1 provide the parts outside the CDR3, is ETGVTQSPTHLIKTRGQQVTLRCSSQSGHNTVSWYQQALGQGPQFIFQYYREEENGRGNFPPRFSGLQFPNYSSELNVNALELDDSALYLCASSSQTSGRANEQFFGPGTRLTVL.